This T cell receptor (beta chain) was sequenced for a study of T cell repertoires in cytomegalovirus infection. Study as a whole: The authors relied on CMV epitopes, both recently identified HLA-C-restricted and well-studied HLA-B-restricted. TCR beta signatures that were public indicated CMV infection and matching HLA type. Study-level points and caveats: Clonotype analysis showed dominance of the ex vivo response by HLA-C-restricted CMV-specific TCR beta clonotypes. Of the TCR beta families, the public ones yielded a cumulative frequency that identified carriers of CMV plus the relevant HLA.

TCRdb reprocessed the reads via MiXCR and lists one record per CDR3 protein. The data contain 830,000 or so distinct CDR3 sequences, roughly 33% of them singletons. Comments on this clonotype: Its target is not known.

V was cut by 8 bases and J by 3 bases, with 8 bases left in between. CDR1 is MNHNS and CDR2 is SASEGT in the germline V gene. This CDR3 is built from 12 residues. J is TRBJ2-1 and V is TRBV6-1; D call uncertain. The source material was cultured CD8+ T cells from PBMCs, sampled from culture after CMV antigen stimulation. The source is a human donor in good health (CMV status not recorded). Some clones in this sample may be carry-over from other donors' samples. The CDR3 sequence: CASHSFYNEQFF. CDR3 coding DNA: TGTGCCAGCCATTCGTTCTACAATGAGCAGTTCTTC.